This TCR beta chain was sequenced for a study of blood T cell repertoires in COVID-19. Germline lookup yields CDR1 GTSNPN and CDR2 SVGIG (reference sequence). Trimming took 0 bases from V and 2 from J; bases not matched to a gene: 10. The length of the CDR3 is 16 residues. The repertoire was sequenced with immunoSEQ multiplex PCR; TCRdb's copy has only in-frame clones and lacks some. The sample holds around 300,000 clones, roughly nine tenths seen once. Sequencing was carried out using peripheral blood. This clonotype was sampled from a man aged 50-59 years with acute or convalescent COVID-19. This sequence joins TRBV30 and TRBJ2-7; 7 nucleotides align to TRBD1. CDR3 sequence: CAWSVKVFGQAYEQYF. The CDR3 DNA follows: TGTGCCTGGAGTGTAAAGGTATTTGGACAGGCCTACGAGCAGTACTTC.